These 23 T cell receptor beta chains were sequenced from one sample in a study of CD8 T cells in ankylosing spondylitis. Using its own MiXCR run on the 5' RACE reads, TCRdb lists one record per CDR3 protein. The sample consists of under 250,000 distinct CDR3 sequences, approximately 7.6% of them appearing once. The sample consisted of blood, either unsorted or a sorted T cell fraction (not recorded which). Receptors originate from a female donor with ankylosing spondylitis or in good health (not recorded which).

This clonotype was recorded at least ten times. The chain links TRBV24-1 to TRBJ2-3, with 11 bases that match TRBD1. The germline V gene has CDR1 KGHDR and CDR2 SFDVKD. J lost 5 bases, V lost 4 bases, and 7 bases had no gene match. There are 16 residues in the CDR3. The CDR3 coding sequence is TGTGCCACCAGTGACCCAGGGACAGGGGGTATAGATACGCAGTATTTT. Protein: CATSDPGTGGIDTQYF.

This clonotype has just a few counts. The chain combines TRBV11-2 with TRBJ2-7; the D gene is possibly TRBD2 (5 bases). Trimming cost V 5 bases and J 2 bases, with 16 bases left between them. The CDR3 is 15 residues long. Germline values: CDR1 SGHAT, CDR2 FQNNGV. CDR3 DNA: TGTGCCAGCAGCCCCCCTGGCGGGTCCACCTACGAGCAGTACTTC. Its protein is CASSPPGGSTYEQYF.

This clonotype appeared many times. J is TRBJ2-5 and V is TRBV7-2; 11 nucleotides match TRBD2. V was clipped by 5 bases and J by 5 bases; unmatched bases: 7. The CDR3 is 15 amino acids. The V gene's germline CDR1 is SGHTA and CDR2 FQGNSA. CDR3 in amino acids: CASSVLAGEAETQYF. DNA of the CDR3: TGTGCCAGCAGCGTACTAGCGGGAGAGGCGGAGACCCAGTACTTC.

The sample holds many counts of this clonotype. The rearrangement links TRBV12-3 or TRBV12-4 to TRBJ2-7; 8 bases are shared with TRBD1. V dropped 5 bases and J dropped 6; count of bases not matched to a gene: 3. CDR3 length: 12 amino acids. In DNA, the CDR3 is TGTGCCAGCAGTCTCACAGGGGGCGAGCAGTACTTC. It is translated as CASSLTGGEQYF.

V is TRBV6-1 and J is TRBJ2-1, with TRBD1 as a possible D gene (6 bases). Germline CDR1 and CDR2: MNHNS and SASEGT. The length of the CDR3 is 15 residues. The germline V and J ends were trimmed by 10 bases and 4 bases, with 20 bases remaining between them. The CDR3 spells CATKGWARGYNEQFF. CDR3 coding DNA: TGTGCCACCAAGGGTTGGGCAAGGGGGTACAATGAGCAGTTCTTC.

V usage is TRBV15 and J usage is TRBJ1-1, with unresolved D. Germline-derived CDR1 and CDR2 are LNHNV and YYDKDF (reference sequence). The CDR3 totals 9 residues. This chain's CDR3 is CAVLGEAFF. CDR3 DNA: TGTGCGGTCTTGGGGGAAGCTTTCTTT.

This clonotype has a count of ten or more. The chain combines TRBV2 with TRBJ2-7; D is uncertain. The V and J ends lost 8 bases and 2 bases respectively, with 7 bases between them. Looked up from germline, CDR1 is SNHLY and CDR2 is FYNNEI. The CDR3 sequence is 11 residues long. The CDR3 nucleotides are TGTGCCAGCGGGCAGCCCTACGAGCAGTACTTC. It yields the protein CASGQPYEQYF.

Ten or more counts support this clonotype. The gene calls are TRBV7-9 and TRBJ1-1; no clear D gene. Germline lookup yields CDR1 SEHNR and CDR2 FQNEAQ (reference sequence). The V and J ends lost 7 bases and 1 base respectively, with 10 bases between them. This CDR3 region has 13 residues. The CDR3 coding sequence is TGTGCCAGCAAAGGTACCGCGAACACTGAAGCTTTCTTT. It encodes CASKGTANTEAFF.

The table lists this clonotype with many counts. The rearrangement uses TRBV7-4 and TRBJ1-3; D is ambiguous. CDR1 is SGHVT, CDR2 SQSDAQ, per germline. The CDR3 runs to 14 residues. Trimming left V 6 bases short and J 0 bases short, with 9 bases between. CDR3 residues: CASRGPTSGNTIYF. DNA of the CDR3: TGTGCCAGCAGAGGACCGACCTCTGGAAACACCATATATTTT.

This clonotype was found many times. The V gene is TRBV5-5, the J gene TRBJ2-1; D might be TRBD2 (5 bases). This CDR3 is 16 amino acids long. Germline CDR1 and CDR2: SGHKS and YYEKEE (reference sequence). V dropped 2 bases and J dropped 6 bases, with 18 bases sitting between them. CDR3 DNA sequence: TGTGCCAGCAGCTTTGGTGGCAGGCGGGTCGGCAATGAGCAGTTCTTC. It encodes CASSFGGRRVGNEQFF.

The chain has TRBV5-1 and TRBJ2-1, with D possibly being TRBD1 or TRBD2 (6 bases each). V lost 0 bases and J lost 3, with 10 bases in between. In germline, CDR1 is SGHRS, CDR2 YFSETQ. There are 15 residues in the CDR3. The CDR3 DNA reads as TGCGCCAGCAGCTTGGCGGGGGCCAACTACAATGAGCAGTTCTTC. Protein: CASSLAGANYNEQFF.

This clonotype was observed a few times. The chain employs TRBV6-2 or TRBV6-3 and TRBJ2-1; the match to TRBD1 covers 10 bases. This CDR3 region has 17 residues. Germline V lookup: CDR1 MNHEY, CDR2 SVGEGT. The V gene end was trimmed by 6 bases and the J gene end by 8 bases; junction bases not matched to a gene: 16. In nucleotides, the CDR3 is TGTGCCAGCAGAGTGGATTTGAGGGACAGGGGCATGGATGAGCAGTTCTTC. As protein: CASRVDLRDRGMDEQFF.

In this sample, this clonotype turned up a few times. The J gene is TRBJ2-7, the V gene TRBV27; TRBD1 agrees at 8 bases. V was pared by 2 bases and J by 0 bases, with 3 bases of the junction left unmatched. CDR1 and CDR2 (germline): MNHEY, SMNVEV (reference sequence). There are 15 residues in the CDR3. The CDR3 loop is CASSLGTGLSYEQYF. In DNA form, the CDR3 reads TGTGCCAGCAGTTTAGGGACAGGTCTCTCCTACGAGCAGTACTTC.

This clonotype was seen many times. The J gene is TRBJ2-3, the V gene TRBV20-1, with 8 bases matching TRBD1. V was clipped by 6 bases and J by 0 bases; unmatched bases: 5. This CDR3 region has 14 residues. CDR1 and CDR2 from the germline V gene are DFQATT and SNEGSKA (reference sequence). CDR3 sequence reads: CSALWTGSTDTQYF. Here the CDR3 DNA reads TGCAGTGCATTGTGGACAGGGAGCACAGATACGCAGTATTTT.

The gene calls are TRBV6-6 and TRBJ1-1; D call uncertain. Trimming removed 7 bases from V and 0 bases from J, with 9 bases in between. The CDR3 loop spans 13 amino acids. Germline V lookup: CDR1 MNHNY, CDR2 SVGAGI (reference sequence). The CDR3, as DNA: TGTGCCAGCAAAATATCGGTGAACACTGAAGCTTTCTTT. Encoded protein: CASKISVNTEAFF.

There are many counts of this clonotype. J is TRBJ2-3 and V is TRBV6-4; D is undetermined. Trimming removed 2 bases from V and 2 bases from J, with 8 bases in between. CDR3 length equals 14 residues. Germline V gives CDR1 MRHNA, CDR2 SNTAGT. The DNA for the CDR3 is TGTGCCAGCAGTGACCGATTTAACACAGATACGCAGTATTTT. Translating gives CASSDRFNTDTQYF.

This clonotype appeared many times. The V call is TRBV29-1, the J call TRBJ2-3, with a weak D call TRBD2 (7 bases). Trimming shortened V by 6 bases and J by 0 bases, and 13 bases separated the two germline ends. The CDR3 has 14 amino acids. Germline CDR1 reads SQVTM; CDR2 reads ANQGSEA. Here the CDR3 reads CSVDRRGSTDTQYF. The CDR3 bases are TGCAGCGTCGACAGGCGGGGGAGCACAGATACGCAGTATTTT.

This clonotype has at least ten counts. The rearrangement joins TRBV12-3 or TRBV12-4 to TRBJ1-5, with 8 bases matching TRBD1. The CDR3 spans 14 residues. V lost 6 bases to trimming and J lost 7 bases; unmatched junction nucleotides: 8. In DNA form, the CDR3 reads TGTGCCAGCAGCCAGACAGGGGATCGCCAGCCCCAGCATTTT. It is translated as CASSQTGDRQPQHF.

This clonotype was observed at least ten times. The chain couples TRBV11-1 to TRBJ1-2, with D unresolved. Trimming cost V 1 base and J 0 bases, with 18 bases left between them. There are 18 residues in the CDR3. Germline CDR1 SGHAT, CDR2 FQDESV (reference sequence). CDR3 DNA: TGTGCCAGCAGCTTAGAAGGGAGTCCATGGCGCCCTAACTATGGCTACACCTTC. Translation gives CASSLEGSPWRPNYGYTF.

Comment on this clonotype: This may stem from a read error, because a much larger clone lies one nucleotide away. The V gene is TRBV24-1, the J gene TRBJ2-5; D remains ambiguous. Germline CDR1 is KGHDR and CDR2 is SFDVKD. V lost 5 bases, J lost 5 bases, and 11 bases lay in between. CDR3 length: 13 residues. CDR3 in amino acids: CATSVWGRETQYF. In DNA form, the CDR3 reads TGTGCCACCAGTGTCTGGGGTCGTGAGACCCAGTACTTC.

This clonotype came up many times. The chain joins TRBV19 to TRBJ2-2, with TRBD2 identical over 10 bases. The ends lost 4 bases at V and 1 base at J; junction bases unmatched: 0. Germline CDR1 is LNHDA and CDR2 is SQIVND (reference sequence). CDR3 length: 15 amino acids. The CDR3 here is CASSRTSGNTGELFF. In DNA, the CDR3 is TGTGCCAGTAGTAGGACTAGCGGGAACACCGGGGAGCTGTTTTTT.

The V and J genes are TRBV7-6 and TRBJ1-2; the match to TRBD1 covers 7 bases. V lost 4 bases and J lost 2; bases outside the gene matches: 7. The CDR3 has 15 residues. Germline CDR1 and CDR2: SGHVS and FNYEAQ. CDR3 nucleotide sequence: TGTGCCAGCAGCTCTCGGACAGGCCAGAACTATGGCTACACCTTC. Translated: CASSSRTGQNYGYTF.

There are a few counts of this clonotype. This chain uses TRBV6-2 or TRBV6-3 with TRBJ1-1, with TRBD1 as a possible D gene (6 bases). This CDR3 spans 14 amino acids. From germline, CDR1 is MNHEY and CDR2 SVGEGT. V lost 7 bases and J lost 1, with 13 bases in between. The CDR3 spells CASKGGLPNTEAFF. CDR3 DNA: TGTGCCAGCAAAGGGGGACTGCCGAACACTGAAGCTTTCTTT.